Sequencing of this T cell receptor (delta chain) was carried out in a study of gamma-delta T cells after stem cell transplantation. Trimming cost V 3 bases and J 0 bases, with 16 bases left between them. Looked up from germline, CDR1 is GEAIGNYY and CDR2 is EKD. The CDR3 runs to 16 residues. TCRdb re-processed the RT-PCR reads using CATT. The profile shows about 3,400 delta-chain clones, approximately 16% of them singletons. This clone has only a few counts. A read error may be the cause here, since a much bigger clone is one base away. Sequencing input: gamma-delta T cells. The chain has TRDV2 and TRDJ1; D call uncertain. The sequence was obtained from a human donor. It is not recorded whose cells these are; they may come from a transplant donor. For the CDR3, the DNA is TGTGCCTGTGACTCCATGGTGAGGGACTACACCGATAAACTCATCTTT. The encoded protein is CACDSMVRDYTDKLIF.